One T cell receptor (beta chain) is described in this entry. The CDR3 loop spans 16 amino acids. Germline-derived CDR1 and CDR2 are SGHTA and FQGTGA. J lost 4 bases, V lost 5 bases, and 11 bases had no gene match. Methods used by the authors: Estimation of nucleated cell counts was performed using reference gene primer amplification. The repertoire was sequenced with immunoSEQ multiplex PCR; TCRdb's copy has only in-frame clones and lacks some. V, J and clone size are taken as reported in that table, and D and trimming were inferred from the DNA itself. The table includes about 200,000 clones, roughly four fifths detected once. These data belong to a study of blood T cell repertoires in COVID-19. Study context: Collection of acute and convalescent COVID-19 samples took place in the United States, Italy and Spain.

The chain links TRBV7-3 to TRBJ2-1, with 7 bases fitting TRBD1. This TCR came from a woman aged 35 to 49 with acute or convalescent COVID-19. Sequencing was performed on peripheral blood. CDR3 in amino acids: CASSAKGGASYNEQFF. CDR3 nucleotide sequence: TGTGCCAGCAGCGCCAAAGGGGGCGCTTCGTACAATGAGCAGTTCTTC.